A selection of T cell receptor beta chains follows, all from one sample in a study of CD8 T cells in ankylosing spondylitis. Each CDR3 protein is one row after TCRdb ran MiXCR on the 5' RACE reads. In the table there are about 240,000 distinct CDR3 sequences, approximately 9% of which are singletons. The sequenced sample was blood, either unsorted or a sorted T cell fraction (not recorded which). Receptors originate from a male donor with ankylosing spondylitis or in good health (not recorded which). Both conserved end residues are part of each CDR3. The D gene is left open where the match is weak. A clone size is listed for some rows: how often the clone was seen (once, few, many), or a class if it is expanded.

J gene	V gene	D gene	clone size	CDR3 protein	CDR3 DNA
TRBJ2-1	TRBV10-3	TRBD2	NA	CAISLTSGANEQFF	TGTGCCATCAGTTTGACTAGCGGGGCCAATGAGCAGTTCTTC
TRBJ2-7	TRBV3-1	NA	many	CASSQGAGSYEQYF	TGTGCCAGCAGCCAGGGGGCTGGGTCCTACGAGCAGTACTTC
TRBJ1-6	TRBV20-1	NA	many	CSALNGQSLLNSPLHF	TGCAGTGCTTTGAACGGACAGTCGCTCCTTAATTCACCCCTCCACTTT
TRBJ2-7	TRBV7-2	TRBD2	few	CASSLVYGGGISYEQYF	TGTGCCAGCAGCTTAGTATACGGGGGGGGGATCTCCTACGAGCAGTACTTC
TRBJ1-2	TRBV12-3/TRBV12-4	TRBD1	many	CASSPPGGGGYTF	TGTGCCAGCAGTCCCCCAGGGGGAGGTGGCTACACCTTC
TRBJ2-1	TRBV24-1	TRBD2	many	CATSDSWGASGRAYNEQFF	TGTGCCACCAGTGATTCCTGGGGGGCTAGCGGGAGGGCCTACAATGAGCAGTTCTTC
TRBJ2-1	TRBV20-1	TRBD2	few	CSAPATSGPYNEQFF	TGCAGTGCTCCCGCGACTAGCGGACCGTACAATGAGCAGTTCTTC
TRBJ2-6	TRBV5-1	NA	NA	CASSLPQGTGANVLTF	TGCGCCAGCAGCTTGCCACAGGGAACTGGGGCCAACGTCCTGACTTTC
TRBJ2-1	TRBV7-6	NA	few	CASSLDIFNEQFF	TGTGCCAGCAGCCTGGACATTTTCAATGAGCAGTTCTTC
TRBJ2-3	TRBV10-3	NA	few	CAINKGGGTTDTQYF	TGTGCCATCAACAAGGGAGGAGGGACCACAGATACGCAGTATTTT
TRBJ1-3	TRBV7-8	NA	NA	CASSLEGGENTIYF	TGTGCCAGCAGCTTAGAGGGGGGGGAAAACACCATATATTTT
TRBJ1-5	TRBV12-3/TRBV12-4	NA	many	CASRETGSRNQPQHF	TGTGCCAGCAGAGAAACAGGGAGCCGCAATCAGCCCCAGCATTTT
TRBJ2-1	TRBV24-1	NA	NA	CATSEPTRGDFEQFF	TGTGCCACGAGCGAGCCGACTAGGGGGGACTTCGAGCAGTTCTTC
TRBJ1-1	TRBV20-1	NA	many	CSARDGNTEAFF	TGCAGTGCTAGAGATGGTAACACTGAAGCTTTCTTT
TRBJ2-7	TRBV29-1	TRBD1	many	CSVDTGAVGEQYF	TGCAGCGTTGACACAGGGGCCGTGGGGGAGCAGTACTTC
TRBJ2-7	TRBV7-9	NA	few	CASSFAGYGYEQYF	TGTGCCAGCAGCTTCGCAGGGTATGGTTACGAGCAGTACTTC
TRBJ2-1	TRBV20-1	TRBD1	many	CSARDGQVSYNEQFF	TGCAGTGCTAGAGATGGACAGGTCTCCTACAATGAGCAGTTCTTC
TRBJ2-6	TRBV9	NA	many	CASSGNTGANVLTF	TGTGCCAGCAGCGGAAATACGGGGGCCAACGTCCTGACTTTC
TRBJ2-3	TRBV5-6	NA	many	CASSLVGQQPTDTQYF	TGTGCCAGCAGCTTGGTTGGGCAGCAGCCCACAGATACGCAGTATTTT
TRBJ2-7	TRBV6-2/TRBV6-3	NA	many	CASSLGPVYEQYF	TGTGCCAGCAGTTTGGGACCTGTCTACGAGCAGTACTTC
TRBJ2-3	TRBV6-1	NA	many	CAVGPLRHTDTQYF	TGTGCCGTGGGGCCCCTACGACACACAGATACGCAGTATTTT
TRBJ2-2	TRBV5-1	NA	many	CASSREMTPTGELFF	TGCGCCAGCAGCCGGGAGATGACCCCCACCGGGGAGCTGTTTTTT
TRBJ2-1	TRBV7-9	NA	NA	CASSRSGTLIYNEQFF	TGTGCCAGCAGCAGATCCGGGACACTTATCTACAATGAGCAGTTCTTC
TRBJ2-3	TRBV7-2	NA	many	CASSIGAVGKATQYF	TGTGCCAGCAGTATAGGGGCAGTTGGGAAGGCTACGCAGTATTTT
TRBJ2-1	TRBV7-9	TRBD2	many	CASSSSSSGGSYNEQFF	TGTGCCAGCAGCTCATCTTCTAGCGGGGGCTCCTACAATGAGCAGTTCTTC
TRBJ2-1	TRBV5-1	TRBD2	many	CASSSSGGSYNEQFF	TGTGCCAGCAGTTCTAGCGGTGGCTCCTACAATGAGCAGTTCTTC
TRBJ1-2	TRBV20-1	NA	many	CSAGGGDGYTF	TGCAGTGCGGGAGGAGGGGATGGCTACACCTTC
TRBJ2-1	TRBV28	NA	NA	CASSSPIGFSYNEQFF	TGTGCCAGCAGTTCGCCCATCGGCTTCTCCTACAATGAGCAGTTCTTC
TRBJ2-3	TRBV19	TRBD1	NA	CASSSRQGLDTQYF	TGTGCCAGTAGTTCCCGACAGGGCCTCGATACGCAGTATTTT
TRBJ2-3	TRBV7-3	TRBD2	many	CASSWGRAGLAGLVGADTQYF	TGTGCCAGCAGCTGGGGCCGTGCGGGACTAGCGGGTTTAGTGGGCGCAGATACGCAGTATTTT
TRBJ1-1	TRBV5-1	NA	many	CASSSDNMNTEAFF	TGCGCCAGCAGCTCAGACAACATGAACACTGAAGCTTTCTTT
TRBJ2-2	TRBV19	TRBD1	NA	CASSIGGQGAAGELFF	TGTGCCAGTAGTATTGGGGGACAGGGGGCGGCCGGGGAGCTGTTTTTT
TRBJ2-3	TRBV14	NA	many	CASSLLRTDTQYF	TGTGCCAGCAGCCTCCTTAGGACAGATACGCAGTATTTT
TRBJ2-7	TRBV20-1	TRBD2	many	CSASRGGDEQYF	TGCAGTGCTAGCCGGGGAGGGGACGAGCAGTACTTC
TRBJ2-2	TRBV2	NA	many	CASSESQTGELFF	TGTGCCAGCAGTGAAAGCCAAACCGGGGAGCTGTTTTTT
TRBJ2-5	TRBV6-6	NA	many	CASTPAMRETQYF	TGTGCCAGCACCCCCGCGATGCGAGAGACCCAGTACTTC
TRBJ2-7	TRBV7-2	NA	few	CASSLAVGRGSYEQYF	TGTGCCAGCAGCTTAGCTGTGGGCAGGGGATCCTACGAGCAGTACTTC
TRBJ1-1	TRBV12-3/TRBV12-4	NA	many	CASSLKAFVRGWNTEAFF	TGTGCCAGCAGTTTAAAGGCTTTTGTTAGGGGATGGAACACTGAAGCTTTCTTT
TRBJ1-1	TRBV18	NA	many	CASSPLGANTEAFF	TGTGCCAGCTCACCACTCGGGGCTAACACTGAAGCTTTCTTT
TRBJ2-4	TRBV12-3/TRBV12-4	NA	many	CASTWGLADLSGDIQYF	TGTGCCAGCACCTGGGGTTTAGCGGACCTGAGTGGGGACATTCAGTACTTC
TRBJ1-1	TRBV5-1	NA	few	CASSSGLGRGNTEAFF	TGCGCCAGCAGCTCGGGACTAGGGAGGGGGAACACTGAAGCTTTCTTT
TRBJ1-6	TRBV20-1	TRBD1	many	CSARAGTDNSPLHF	TGCAGTGCTAGAGCCGGGACAGACAATTCACCCCTCCACTTT
TRBJ2-1	TRBV18	NA	many	CASSPLIALAQRNEQFF	TGTGCCAGCTCACCCCTGATAGCCTTAGCACAAAGGAATGAGCAGTTCTTC
TRBJ1-2	TRBV20-1	TRBD1	many	CSARIGTGDYGYTF	TGCAGTGCCCGAATAGGGACAGGTGACTATGGCTACACCTTC
TRBJ2-2	TRBV12-3/TRBV12-4	TRBD1	few	CASSLPGDRVNTGELFF	TGTGCCAGCAGTTTACCAGGGGACAGGGTTAACACCGGGGAGCTGTTTTTT
TRBJ1-3	TRBV5-1	NA	many	CASSLDRGNTIYF	TGCGCCAGCAGCTTGGACAGGGGAAACACCATATATTTT
TRBJ2-7	TRBV10-3	NA	many	CAISEPGTLSYEQYF	TGTGCCATCAGTGAACCCGGGACACTTTCCTACGAGCAGTACTTC
TRBJ1-5	TRBV4-3	TRBD1	many	CASSQLTGRQPQHF	TGCGCCAGCAGCCAACTGACAGGGCGCCAGCCCCAGCATTTT
TRBJ2-1	TRBV3-1	NA	many	CASSQAAPTNEQFF	TGTGCCAGCAGCCAAGCAGCGCCCACGAATGAGCAGTTCTTC
TRBJ2-4	TRBV7-2	TRBD2	many	CASSRGGLAGNIQYF	TGTGCCAGCAGCAGAGGGGGACTAGCTGGGAACATTCAGTACTTC
TRBJ1-5	TRBV20-1	TRBD1	many	CSARQGASNQPQHF	TGCAGTGCTAGACAGGGGGCTAGCAATCAGCCCCAGCATTTT
TRBJ2-5	TRBV18	NA	NA	CASSLDQETQCF	TGTGCCAGCTCTCTCGATCAAGAGACCCAGTGCTTC
TRBJ1-6	TRBV19	NA	many	CASSTLQLVSYNSPLHF	TGTGCCAGTAGTACACTACAGCTTGTCTCCTATAATTCACCCCTCCACTTT
TRBJ1-2	TRBV4-3	NA	few	CASSLDSAPYGYTF	TGCGCCAGCAGCCTGGACTCCGCACCCTATGGCTACACCTTC
TRBJ1-1	TRBV7-6	TRBD1	many	CASSSNRRDRRNTEAFF	TGTGCCAGCAGCTCGAATCGGCGGGACAGGAGGAACACTGAAGCTTTCTTT
TRBJ1-2	TRBV12-3/TRBV12-4	NA	NA	CASTAHYGYTF	TGTGCCAGCACGGCCCACTATGGCTACACCTTC
TRBJ2-3	TRBV20-1	TRBD2	many	CSARVAGGPPDTQYF	TGCAGTGCTAGAGTAGCGGGAGGGCCCCCAGATACGCAGTATTTT
TRBJ2-7	TRBV4-1	TRBD2	NA	CASSPSGRGDYEQYF	TGCGCCAGCAGTCCTAGCGGGAGGGGGGACTACGAGCAGTACTTC